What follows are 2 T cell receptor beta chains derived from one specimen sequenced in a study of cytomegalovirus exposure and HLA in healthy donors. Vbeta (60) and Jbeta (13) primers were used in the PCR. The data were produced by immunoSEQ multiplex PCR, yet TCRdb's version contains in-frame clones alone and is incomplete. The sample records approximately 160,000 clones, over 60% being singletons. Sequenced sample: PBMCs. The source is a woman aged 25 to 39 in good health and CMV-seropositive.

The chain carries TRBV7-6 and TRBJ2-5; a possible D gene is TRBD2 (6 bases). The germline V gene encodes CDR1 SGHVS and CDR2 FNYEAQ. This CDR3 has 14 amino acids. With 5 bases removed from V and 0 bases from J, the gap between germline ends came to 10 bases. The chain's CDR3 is CASSQGTHQETQYF. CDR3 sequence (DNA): TGTGCCAGCAGCCAAGGGACTCACCAAGAGACCCAGTACTTC.

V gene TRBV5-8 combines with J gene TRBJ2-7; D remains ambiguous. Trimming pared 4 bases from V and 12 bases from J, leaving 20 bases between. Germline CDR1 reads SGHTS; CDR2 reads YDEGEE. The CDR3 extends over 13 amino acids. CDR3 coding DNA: TGTGCCAGCAGCCCCCCGACCTCTCTAGTCGGGTACTTC. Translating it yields CASSPPTSLVGYF.